This T cell receptor beta chain was recorded in a study of OX40 agonist ivuxolimab in advanced cancers. This CDR3 contains 14 residues. CDR1 SGHRS and CDR2 YFSETQ come from the germline V gene. The ends were cut back, 1 base at V and 0 bases at J, with 7 bases in the middle. On this clone itself: The antigen remains undetermined.

Some clones are missing from TCRdb's copy, which holds only in-frame ones; the method was immunoSEQ multiplex PCR. The repertoire holds about 40,000 clones, with more than 70% as singletons. Study results and limitations: Compared with others, partial responders at 0.1-3.0 mg/kg displayed clonal expansion among the lowest. Still undetermined is the antigen specificity of the expanded peripheral T cells. The CD4+ and CD8+ T cells in the blood had expanded clonally by week 6 at 0.1 to 3.0 mg/kg.

This sequence joins TRBV5-1 and TRBJ1-1; D is unresolved. Here the sequenced sample was CD4+ or CD8+ T cells sorted from blood, taken in a trial of the OX40 agonist ivuxolimab. The TCR sequence derives from an adult with an advanced solid tumor such as melanoma, head and neck, liver or kidney cancer. Here the CDR3 reads CASSLIGLNTEAFF. CDR3 DNA: TGCGCCAGCAGCTTGATTGGTTTGAACACTGAAGCTTTCTTT.